The rows below give T cell receptor beta chains drawn from one sample of a study of cytomegalovirus exposure and HLA in healthy donors. Clones were sequenced by immunoSEQ multiplex PCR, and TCRdb holds only the in-frame ones, with some missing. The sample's table shows tens of thousands of clones. The sequencing input was PBMCs. These receptor sequences come from a woman aged 30 to 39 in good health and CMV-seronegative. CDR3s include the opening cysteine and the closing phenylalanine or tryptophan. D genes are given only for firm matches.

d_call j_call v_call cdr3_aa
TRBD2 TRBJ2-5 TRBV11-3 CASSIQAGETQYF
TRBD2 TRBJ2-5 TRBV11-2 CASSRGTSVKTQYF
. . TRBV6-1 CASSTDRSYEQYF
. TRBJ1-1 TRBV29-1 CSATKQGMNTEDFF
. TRBJ1-3 TRBV6-1 CASSEELSGGNTIYF
TRBD1 TRBJ1-2 TRBV9 CASSGRTGVGYTF
TRBD1 TRBJ1-1 TRBV6-1 CASRWGRGLGEAFF
. TRBJ1-1 TRBV30 CAWSVPRGQLNTEAFF
. TRBJ1-2 TRBV4-1 CASSPSVALYGYGYTF
. TRBJ2-1 TRBV7-9 CASSLGGGKQFF
. TRBJ2-3 TRBV5-8 CASSPSRASDTQYF
TRBD2 TRBJ2-7 TRBV7-2 CASSFSNRLAGPYEQYF
. TRBJ1-1 TRBV5-1 CASSLVPGQNTEAFF
TRBD2 TRBJ2-7 TRBV6-1 CASSESSGSSYEQYF
. TRBJ2-7 TRBV5-4 CASSSSSSYEQYF
TRBD1 TRBJ2-2 TRBV4-1 CASSQGDRVGGELFF
. TRBJ1-1 TRBV5-4 CASSSRENTEAFF
. TRBJ1-1 TRBV6-1 CASSVKGVNTEAFF
TRBD2 TRBJ2-7 TRBV28 CASTRGGASYEQYF
. TRBJ1-2 TRBV28 CASSSTGVPYGYTF